This T cell receptor beta chain was identified in a study of blood T cell repertoires in COVID-19. Original methodology: Reference gene primers were amplified, and this amplification served to estimate nucleated cell counts. Assay used: immunoSEQ multiplex PCR; TCRdb lists only in-frame clones, some missing. That table furnishes V, J and clone size, whereas the DNA furnished D and trimming. This table has roughly 250,000 clones, approximately 85% appearing once. Recruited during active infection, patients (from Seattle) were subsequently followed longitudinally. The CDR3 covers 15 residues. Unmatched junction bases numbered 7, after V lost 3 bases and J lost 9 bases. The V gene's germline CDR1 is MGHRA and CDR2 YSYEKL.

Sequencing was done on a sample of peripheral blood. The chain couples TRBV4-1 to TRBJ2-1; 11 nucleotides line up with TRBD2. The clonotype was recovered from a human donor with COVID-19, enrolled during active disease. The donor label of this sample is uncertain. This CDR3 reads CASSHGLAGPSEQFF. DNA of the CDR3: TGCGCCAGCAGCCATGGACTAGCGGGTCCCAGTGAGCAGTTCTTC.